The following is a T cell receptor (beta chain) sequence with its context. This clone's antigen is unknown. The record has no base qualities; no much larger clone is one base away. The junction shows trimming of 6 bases on V and 4 bases on J, and the gene matches do not reach 3 bases of it. The germline V gene gives CDR1 as SNHLY and CDR2 as FYNNEI. The CDR3 runs 13 amino acids, cysteine and phenylalanine included. The kept DNA is CDR3 alone, 39 bases in frame from the first base. This sample was taken from a study of cytomegalovirus exposure and HLA in healthy donors (dated by TCRdb to 2016 to 2017). Looking at the study overall: A later analysis indicated that the roughly 130 validation repertoires were generated on the platform also employed for the approximately 700 repertoires of the first cohort. The study aimed to test whether signatures of past pathogen exposure could be identified by cataloging public T cell receptors. A separate validation cohort of approximately 130 different subjects was used in addition to the 666-subject first cohort. High-throughput TCR immunosequencing, statistical association of individual TCRs with disease status, and machine learning were combined to predict cytomegalovirus infection status. General study outcomes and caveats: Most TCR sequences were observed very rarely across donors, whereas some public TCRs were present in many individuals. Subsequent analysis determined that TCRs grouped into clusters in the first cohort also showed a tendency toward co-occurrence across the roughly 110 validation repertoires, and approximately 94% of cluster scores exceeded 0. A total of fewer than 200 TCR beta chains were listed by the study as associated with cytomegalovirus. The validation cohort had no HLA typing available for a later analysis, so co-occurrence within that cohort was assessed over all 130 or so repertoires. In vitro tests confirmed that a few of the cytomegalovirus-associated TCR beta chains recognize cytomegalovirus antigens. The authors suggested that the approach could potentially be generalized to other disease states and immunological phenotypes. In both the original and validation cohorts, the classifier was reported to diagnose cytomegalovirus status with high specificity and sensitivity.

The donors belonged to the validation cohort of 90 to 150 subjects, which was separate from the roughly 700-subject first cohort. Receptor libraries were prepared by the immunoSEQ multiplex PCR assay. The source study handled its data this way. A statistical classification framework was developed to diagnose cytomegalovirus status using the catalog of TCR beta chain sequences. TCRdb holds this immuneACCESS table with in-frame rearrangements only. Some clones are missing; in checked studies, unresolved V genes explain under half, and the rest has no known cause. The DNA was the basis for D and trimming; V, J and clone size are from that table. The sample table holds 150,000 to 200,000 clones, of which 84% were seen once. The ten largest clones represent more than 8.5% of the sample.

The source is a man between 25 and 39 years old in good health and CMV-seropositive. The sample was PBMCs. Recombination linked TRBV2 to TRBJ2-3; 8 bases in the junction line up with TRBD1. The nucleotides are TGTGCCAGCAGGGACAGGGTATCAGATACGCAGTATTTT. This sequence encodes CASRDRVSDTQYF.